This T cell receptor (beta chain) came from a study of blood T cell repertoires in COVID-19. About the research overall: T cells, B-cell-depleted T cells, or PBMCs provided the cDNA or gDNA that served as material.

In the original workflow: Estimation of nucleated cell counts relied on the amplification of reference gene primers. Profiling relied on immunoSEQ multiplex PCR, and the TCRdb table lists in-frame clones only, not all of them. The DNA gave D and trimming, while V, J and clone size come from that table. The top ten hold approximately 6.6% of the sample, which has 250,000 to 350,000 clones, about nine tenths seen once. The CDR3 has 15 residues. V lost 5 bases and J lost 5; bases outside the gene matches: 5. Germline V CDR1 and CDR2: MNHEY, SMNVEV (reference sequence). The chain has TRBV27 and TRBJ2-1; 11 nucleotides line up with TRBD1. Sequenced input: peripheral blood. The source of this sequence is a woman aged 30 to 39 who had recovered from COVID-19. CDR3 residues: CASSRGQGEDNEQFF. The CDR3 region has the DNA TGTGCCAGCAGTCGGGGACAGGGGGAGGACAATGAGCAGTTCTTC.